This TCR beta chain was obtained from a study of blood T cell repertoires in COVID-19 (TCRdb year 2020). In terms of the full investigation: The collaborator samples originated in the United States, Italy and Spain and spanned the acute and convalescent phases of COVID-19. The prospective study material was composed of cDNA or gDNA derived from T cells, B-cell-depleted T cells, or PBMCs. Subjects who had been exposed to COVID-19, were actively infected with it, or had recovered from it provided the deeply sampled blood TCRbeta repertoires that made up the dataset. The repertoires were released in a freely available public database meant as a resource for research on the immune response to SARS-CoV-2. Samples came from the ongoing ImmuneRACE study (first 160 participants) plus 1,254 subjects from 6 global collaborators. A de-identified subject ID, COVID-19 status, age in years and sex were almost always included in the sample metadata. Where HLA class I and class II types were available, the types were taken from metadata supplied by the sample provider, not from assay-based typing. Overall results and qualifications from the work: How much clinical and demographic metadata was included differed by source and by participant, and the metadata was provided uncurated.

As to this clone: What antigen it recognizes has not been identified. Within one base of it there is no much larger clone, and no base qualities were kept.

The immunoSEQ Assay, a bias-controlled multiplex PCR, was used to amplify TCRbeta CDR3 regions from genomic DNA. For the original study's pipeline: Nucleated cell counts per sample were estimated from amplification of reference gene primers within the assay. To quantify the absolute abundance of each unique TCRbeta CDR3 rearrangement, sequence reads were collapsed and filtered. For each sample, productive Simpson clonality was calculated by taking the square root of Simpson's diversity index across productive rearrangements. TCRdb retrieved this table from immuneACCESS and kept in-frame rearrangements only. Not all clones are present; in checked studies, unresolved V genes account for under half, and no reason is known for the remainder. V, J and clone size derive from that table, while D and trimming were established from the DNA sequence. For this sample there are fewer than 250,000 clones; about four fifths appear just once. Roughly 8% of the sample is held by the ten biggest clonotypes.

The collaborating institutions used their own protocols to collect whole blood in K2EDTA tubes. For TCRbeta analysis, collaborators shipped samples in one of three forms: frozen whole blood, isolated PBMCs, or DNA extracted from either of those sample types. The sequenced material came from peripheral blood. The sequence was obtained from a woman aged 45-65 years with active or convalescent COVID-19.

This receptor carries the CDR3 CASSMGPSFYPSNQPQHF. The bases read TGTGCCAGTAGTATGGGCCCGAGCTTCTATCCTAGCAATCAGCCCCAGCATTTT. This receptor chain uses TRBV19 and TRBJ1-5, with an unclear D gene assignment. A distance of 18 bases separates the germline ends of V and J, which lose 3 bases and 0 bases respectively. From its cysteine to its phenylalanine, the CDR3 spans 18 amino acids. CDR3 DNA only is kept here, 54 bases in frame from base 1. Sequences LNHDA (CDR1) and SQIVND (CDR2) are obtained from the germline V gene (reference sequence).